This TCR beta chain came from a study of response to subunit inactivated influenza vaccine. Using its own MiXCR run on the RT-PCR reads, TCRdb lists one record per CDR3 protein. In the table there are around 190,000 distinct CDR3 sequences, roughly 8.7% of which are singletons. The CDR3 contains 16 residues. The germline V and J ends were trimmed by 0 bases and 0 bases, with 9 bases remaining between them. CDR1 and CDR2 (germline): MGHRA, YSYEKL. This clonotype occurred a few times. What it binds is unknown. General observations from the study: The authors proposed limited new T cell recruitment per seasonal influenza vaccination.

The starting material was non-naive T cells sorted from PBMCs, obtained on the day of vaccination. The sequence was collected from a man in his fifties who received an inactivated influenza vaccine. The chain carries TRBV4-1 and TRBJ1-5, with D possibly TRBD1 on 5 matching bases. For the CDR3, the DNA is TGCGCCAGCAGCCAAGAAAACAGGTATAGCAATCAGCCCCAGCATTTT. It specifies CASSQENRYSNQPQHF.